This TCR beta chain was observed in a study of cytomegalovirus exposure and HLA in healthy donors. Turning to this clone: The antigen remains undetermined.

TCRdb keeps only in-frame clones here, not all; method: immunoSEQ multiplex PCR. This table holds 110,000 to 150,000 clones, 90% found once. Overall study findings and caveats: Most observed TCR sequences were rare, whereas some public TCRs were detected in many donors.

This CDR3 spans 16 amino acids. Trimming removed 2 bases from V and 0 bases from J, with 11 bases in between. The germline V gene encodes CDR1 MGHDK and CDR2 SYGVNS. The chain couples TRBV25-1 to TRBJ1-3, with D possibly being TRBD1 (6 bases). Sequences were obtained from PBMCs. This clonotype was sampled from a woman in her 30s in good health and CMV-seropositive. The chain's CDR3 is CASSEGDTASGNTIYF. The CDR3 bases are TGTGCCAGCAGTGAAGGGGACACGGCCTCTGGAAACACCATATATTTT.